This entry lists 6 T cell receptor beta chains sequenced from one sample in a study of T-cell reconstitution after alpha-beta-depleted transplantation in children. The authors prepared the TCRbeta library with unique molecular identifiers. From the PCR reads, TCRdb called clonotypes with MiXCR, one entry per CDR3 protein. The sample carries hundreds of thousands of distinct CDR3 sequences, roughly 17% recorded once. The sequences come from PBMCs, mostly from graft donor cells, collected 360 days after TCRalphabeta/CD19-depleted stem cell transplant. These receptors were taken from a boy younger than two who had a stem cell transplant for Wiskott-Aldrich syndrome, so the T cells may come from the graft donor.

CDR3 region: CASSLVAGTFYEQYF. In DNA form, the CDR3 reads TGTGCCAGCAGCTTAGTCGCAGGGACGTTCTACGAGCAGTACTTC. The rearrangement uses TRBV11-2 and TRBJ2-7, with D possibly being TRBD1 or TRBD2 (5 bases each). Germline V gene data show CDR1 as SGHAT and CDR2 as FQNNGV. V was trimmed by 1 base and J by 3 bases, leaving 13 bases between them. This CDR3 region has 15 residues.

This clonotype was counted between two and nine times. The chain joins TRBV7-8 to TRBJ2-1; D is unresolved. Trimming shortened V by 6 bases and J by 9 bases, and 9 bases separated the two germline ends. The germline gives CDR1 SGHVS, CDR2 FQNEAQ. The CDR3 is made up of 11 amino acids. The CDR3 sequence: CASRESSEQFF. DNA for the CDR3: TGTGCCAGCAGGGAAAGCAGTGAGCAGTTCTTC.

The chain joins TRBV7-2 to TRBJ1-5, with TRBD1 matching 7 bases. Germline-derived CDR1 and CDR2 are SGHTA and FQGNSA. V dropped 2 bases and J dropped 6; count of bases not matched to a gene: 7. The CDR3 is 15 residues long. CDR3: CASSLKGASGQPQHF. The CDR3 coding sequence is TGTGCCAGCAGCTTAAAGGGGGCTTCCGGTCAGCCCCAGCATTTT.

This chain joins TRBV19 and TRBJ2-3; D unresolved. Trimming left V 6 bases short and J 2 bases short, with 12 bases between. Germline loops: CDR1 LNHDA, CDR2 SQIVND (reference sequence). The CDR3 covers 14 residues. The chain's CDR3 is CASRSLGNTDTQYF. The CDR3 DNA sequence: TGTGCCAGTAGGAGTCTGGGGAACACAGATACGCAGTATTTT.

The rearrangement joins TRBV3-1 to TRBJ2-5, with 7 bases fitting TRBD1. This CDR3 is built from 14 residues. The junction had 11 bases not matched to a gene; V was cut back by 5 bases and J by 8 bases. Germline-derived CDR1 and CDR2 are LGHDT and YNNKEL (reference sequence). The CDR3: CASSARGQRRTQYF. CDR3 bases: TGTGCCAGCAGCGCCAGGGGACAGCGGCGAACCCAGTACTTC.

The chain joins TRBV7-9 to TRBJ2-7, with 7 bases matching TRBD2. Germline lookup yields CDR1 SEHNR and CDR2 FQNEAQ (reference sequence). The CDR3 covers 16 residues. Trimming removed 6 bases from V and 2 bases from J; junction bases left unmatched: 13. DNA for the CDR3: TGTGCCAGCAGGCCCCCTGGGGGGAGGGGTCCCTACGAGCAGTACTTC. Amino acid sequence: CASRPPGGRGPYEQYF.